This TCR beta chain was sequenced for a study of CD8 T cells in ankylosing spondylitis. Overall study results and limits: Reportedly, significant enrichment of disease-linked clones occurred in matched ankylosing spondylitis synovial fluid. The disease-linked clones had a CD8+ phenotype and low blood frequencies. Seven to nine highly homologous variants made up a TCR beta motif, and this motif appeared characteristic of ankylosing spondylitis blood.

CDR3 size: 13 residues. Per germline, CDR1 SGHVS and CDR2 FNYEAQ. The V end lost 5 bases, the J end lost 4 bases, and 11 bases lay between the germline ends. TCRdb called the 5' RACE reads again in MiXCR, with one record for every CDR3 protein. The table shows 200,000 to 250,000 distinct CDR3 sequences, with 15% to 20% occurring only once. A word on this clonotype: No antigen is known for it.

This clonotype was obtained from a male donor with ankylosing spondylitis. Source material: blood, either unsorted or a sorted T cell fraction (not recorded which). The V and J genes are TRBV7-6 and TRBJ1-1, with D tentatively TRBD1 (6 bases). In DNA, the CDR3 is TGTGCCAGCAGCGCATGGGGGGCCACTGAAGCTTTCTTT. Translated: CASSAWGATEAFF.